One TCR beta chain is described in this entry. Its antigen is currently unknown. The data were taken from a study of Ad26.COV2.S vaccination and SARS-CoV-2 variants. About the study: Vaccine-arm donor from the placebo-controlled COV1001 Ad26.COV2.S trial. Doses of Ad26.COV2.S were injected into muscle once or twice, 56 days apart. The study's findings and limits: Once vaccination had occurred, spike-specific CD8+ and CD4+ T cell responses reportedly showed substantial breadth.

V gave up 1 base and J gave up 2 bases, with 9 bases separating them. CDR1 MDHEN and CDR2 SYDVKM come from the germline V gene. The CDR3 is 14 residues long. Profiled with immunoSEQ multiplex PCR; TCRdb holds only in-frame clones, not every one. The table shows around 420,000 clones, with 88% occurring only once. Specified treatment: around 19 received Ad26.COV2.S at low or high dose, single or two shots; five or six received placebo; per-sample allocation not given. Collection of samples fell on day 63 after the first vaccine or placebo injection. Vaccination used an Ad26 vector expressing Wuhan-strain SARS-CoV-2 spike.

The chain carries TRBV28 and TRBJ2-7, with a weak D call TRBD2 (5 bases). This clonotype originated in a person between 18 and 65 years old who received the Ad26.COV2.S COVID-19 vaccine or a placebo. Source: peripheral blood, taken in a trial of Ad26.COV2.S vaccine versus placebo. In DNA, the CDR3 is TGTGCCAGCAGTTTATTCCGGGGTGCCTACGAGCAGTACTTC. It encodes CASSLFRGAYEQYF. The full variable domain, completed using reference TRBV28 and TRBJ2-7, is DVKVTQSSRYLVKRTGEKVFLECVQDMDHENMFWYRQDPGLGLRLIYFSYDVKMKEKGDIPEGYSVSREKKERFSLILESASTNQTSMYLCASSLFRGAYEQYFGPGTRLTVT.